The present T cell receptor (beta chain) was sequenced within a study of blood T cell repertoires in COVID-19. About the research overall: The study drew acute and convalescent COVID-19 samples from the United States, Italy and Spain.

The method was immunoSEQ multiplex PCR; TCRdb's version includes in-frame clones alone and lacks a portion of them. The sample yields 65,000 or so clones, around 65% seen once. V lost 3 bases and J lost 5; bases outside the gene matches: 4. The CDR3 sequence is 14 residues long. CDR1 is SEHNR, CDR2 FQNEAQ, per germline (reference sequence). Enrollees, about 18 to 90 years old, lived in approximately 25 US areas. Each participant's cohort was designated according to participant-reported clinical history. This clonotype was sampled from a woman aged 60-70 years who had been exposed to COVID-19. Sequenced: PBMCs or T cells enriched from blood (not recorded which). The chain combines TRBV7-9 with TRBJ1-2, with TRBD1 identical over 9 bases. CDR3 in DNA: TGTGCCAGCAGCTTGGGACAGGGTAGTTATGGCTACACCTTC. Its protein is CASSLGQGSYGYTF.